What follows is one T cell receptor beta chain and its context. Its antigen is still unknown. At one boundary the junction diverges from the germline segment, which might be a read error. The CDR3 runs 21 residues. Germline V gene sequence: CDR1 LGHDT, CDR2 YNNKEL (reference sequence). The data stem from a study of T cell repertoires in cytomegalovirus infection. Overall study context: HLA-B-restricted CMV epitopes that are well studied, plus recently identified HLA-C-restricted ones, were used by the study. It was the public TCR beta signatures that indicated both CMV infection and matching HLA type. Study results and limitations: Frequencies of public TCR beta families were cumulated, and this identified carriers of CMV plus the relevant HLA. It was HLA-C-restricted CMV-specific TCR beta clonotypes that dominated the response ex vivo.

TCRdb analysed the reads with MiXCR anew, one entry per CDR3 protein. The repertoire holds 300,000 to 400,000 distinct CDR3 sequences, with 25% to 35% as singletons. Specimen: cultured PBMCs, collected from culture after CMV antigen stimulation. The sequence was collected from a human donor in good health (CMV status not recorded). Some clones in this sample may be carry-over from other donors' samples. The chain joins TRBV3-1 to TRBJ2-1, with 7 bases that match TRBD2. This chain's CDR3 is CTSSQIRGDYPNGIIDNEQFF. For the CDR3, the DNA is TGTACCAGCAGCCAGATAAGAGGGGACTACCCAAACGGGATAATCGACAATGAGCAGTTCTTC.